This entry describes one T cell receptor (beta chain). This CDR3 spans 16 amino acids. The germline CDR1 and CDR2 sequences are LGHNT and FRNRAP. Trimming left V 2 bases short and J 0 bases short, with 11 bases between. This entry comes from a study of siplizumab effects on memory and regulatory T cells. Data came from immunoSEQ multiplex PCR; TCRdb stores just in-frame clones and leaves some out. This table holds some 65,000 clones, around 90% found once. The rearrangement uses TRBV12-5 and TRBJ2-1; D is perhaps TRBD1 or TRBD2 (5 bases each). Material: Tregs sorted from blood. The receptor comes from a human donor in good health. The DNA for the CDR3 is TGTGCTAGTGGTTTGCCACTGGGGGACTCCTACAATGAGCAGTTCTTC. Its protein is CASGLPLGDSYNEQFF.